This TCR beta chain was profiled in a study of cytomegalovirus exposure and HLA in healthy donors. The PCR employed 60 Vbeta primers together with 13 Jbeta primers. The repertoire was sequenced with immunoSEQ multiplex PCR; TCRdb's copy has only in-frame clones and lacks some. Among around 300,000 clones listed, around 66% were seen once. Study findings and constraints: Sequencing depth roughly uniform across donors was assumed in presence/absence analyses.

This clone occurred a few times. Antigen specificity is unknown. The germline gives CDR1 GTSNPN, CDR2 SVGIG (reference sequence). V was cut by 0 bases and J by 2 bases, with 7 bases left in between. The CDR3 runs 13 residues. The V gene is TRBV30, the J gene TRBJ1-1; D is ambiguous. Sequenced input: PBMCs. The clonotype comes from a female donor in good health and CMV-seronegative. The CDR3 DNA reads TGTGCCTGGAGTGTAAACACAAACACTGAAGCTTTCTTT. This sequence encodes CAWSVNTNTEAFF.